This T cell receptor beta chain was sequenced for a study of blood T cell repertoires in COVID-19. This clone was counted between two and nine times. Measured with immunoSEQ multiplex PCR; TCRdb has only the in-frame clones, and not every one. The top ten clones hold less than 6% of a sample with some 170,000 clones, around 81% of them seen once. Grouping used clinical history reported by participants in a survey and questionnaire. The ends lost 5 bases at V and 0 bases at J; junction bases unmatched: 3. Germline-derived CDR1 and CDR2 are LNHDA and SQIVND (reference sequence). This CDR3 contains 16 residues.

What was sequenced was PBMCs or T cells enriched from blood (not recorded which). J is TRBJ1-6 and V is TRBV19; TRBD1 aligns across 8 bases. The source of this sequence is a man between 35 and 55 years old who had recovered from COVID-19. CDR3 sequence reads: CASSDGQGSYNSPLHF. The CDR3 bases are TGTGCCAGTAGTGACGGACAGGGCTCCTATAATTCACCCCTCCACTTT.